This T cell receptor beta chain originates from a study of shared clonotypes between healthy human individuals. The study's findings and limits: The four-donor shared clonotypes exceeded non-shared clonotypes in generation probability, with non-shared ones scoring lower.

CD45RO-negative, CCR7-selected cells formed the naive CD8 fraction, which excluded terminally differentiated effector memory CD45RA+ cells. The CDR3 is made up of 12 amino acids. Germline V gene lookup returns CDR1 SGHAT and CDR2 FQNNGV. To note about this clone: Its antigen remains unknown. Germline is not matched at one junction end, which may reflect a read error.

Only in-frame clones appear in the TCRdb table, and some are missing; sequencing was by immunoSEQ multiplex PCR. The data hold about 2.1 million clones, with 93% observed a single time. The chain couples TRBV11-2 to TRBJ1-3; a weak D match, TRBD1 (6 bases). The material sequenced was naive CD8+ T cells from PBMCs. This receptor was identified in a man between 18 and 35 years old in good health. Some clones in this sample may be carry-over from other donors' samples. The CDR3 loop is CASSLGATRGSF. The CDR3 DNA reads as TGTGCCAGCAGCCTCGGGGCCACCAGGGGTTCTTTT.